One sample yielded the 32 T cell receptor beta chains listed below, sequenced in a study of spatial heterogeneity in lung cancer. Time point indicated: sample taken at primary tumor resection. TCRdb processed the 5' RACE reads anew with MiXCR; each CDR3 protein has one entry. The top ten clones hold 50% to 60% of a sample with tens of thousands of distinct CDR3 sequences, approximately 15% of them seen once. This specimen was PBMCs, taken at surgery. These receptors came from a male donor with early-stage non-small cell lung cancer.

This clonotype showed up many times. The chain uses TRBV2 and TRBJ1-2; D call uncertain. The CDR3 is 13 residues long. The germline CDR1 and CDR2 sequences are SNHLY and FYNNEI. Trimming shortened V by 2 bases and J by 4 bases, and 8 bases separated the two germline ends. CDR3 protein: CASSESFVYGYTF. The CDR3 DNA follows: TGTGCCAGCAGTGAATCTTTTGTCTATGGCTACACCTTC. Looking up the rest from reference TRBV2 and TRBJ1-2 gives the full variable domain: EPEVTQTPSHQVTQMGQEVILRCVPISNHLYFYWYRQILGQKVEFLVSFYNNEISEKSEIFDDQFSVERPDGSNFTLKIRSTKLEDSAMYFCASSESFVYGYTFGSGTRLTVV.

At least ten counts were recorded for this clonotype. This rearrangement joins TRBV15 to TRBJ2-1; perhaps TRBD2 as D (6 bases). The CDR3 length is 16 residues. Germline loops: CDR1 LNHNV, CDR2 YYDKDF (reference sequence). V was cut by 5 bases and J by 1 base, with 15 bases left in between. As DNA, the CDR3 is TGTGCCACCAGCCCGGACCCGGGGGTGTCCTACAATGAGCAGTTCTTC. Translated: CATSPDPGVSYNEQFF.

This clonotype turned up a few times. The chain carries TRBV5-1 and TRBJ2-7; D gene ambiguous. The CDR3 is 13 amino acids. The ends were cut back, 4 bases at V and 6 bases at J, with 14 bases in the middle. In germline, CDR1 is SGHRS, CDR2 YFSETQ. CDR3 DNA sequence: TGCGCCAGCAGCGTGAAAGGATGGGGCGAGCAGTACTTC. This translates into CASSVKGWGEQYF.

The CDR3 spells CASSFPGANTEAFF. The CDR3 DNA sequence: TGCGCCAGCAGCTTCCCAGGGGCCAACACTGAAGCTTTCTTT. This chain uses TRBV5-1 with TRBJ1-1; tentative D call: TRBD1 (6 bases). The CDR3 is 14 residues long. Deletions cut 2 bases from V and 2 bases from J, with 10 bases between. CDR1 is SGHRS, CDR2 YFSETQ, per germline.

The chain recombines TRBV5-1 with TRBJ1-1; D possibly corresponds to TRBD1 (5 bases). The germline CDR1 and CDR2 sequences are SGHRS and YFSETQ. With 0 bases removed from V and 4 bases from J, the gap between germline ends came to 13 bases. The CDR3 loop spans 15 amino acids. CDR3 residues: CASSLVGQGVTEAFF. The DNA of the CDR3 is TGCGCCAGCAGCTTGGTCGGGCAGGGCGTCACTGAAGCTTTCTTT.

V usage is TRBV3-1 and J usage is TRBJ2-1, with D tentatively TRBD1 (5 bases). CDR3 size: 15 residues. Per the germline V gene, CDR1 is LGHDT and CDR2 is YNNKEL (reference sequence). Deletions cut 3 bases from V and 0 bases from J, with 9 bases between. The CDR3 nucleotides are TGTGCCAGCAGCCAGACAGTAAGCTCCTACAATGAGCAGTTCTTC. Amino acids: CASSQTVSSYNEQFF.

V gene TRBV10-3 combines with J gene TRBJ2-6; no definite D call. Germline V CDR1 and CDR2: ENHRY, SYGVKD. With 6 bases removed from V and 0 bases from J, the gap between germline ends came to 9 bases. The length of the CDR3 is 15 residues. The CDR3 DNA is TGTGCCATCAGGGCAGAAAACTCTGGGGCCAACGTCCTGACTTTC. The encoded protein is CAIRAENSGANVLTF.

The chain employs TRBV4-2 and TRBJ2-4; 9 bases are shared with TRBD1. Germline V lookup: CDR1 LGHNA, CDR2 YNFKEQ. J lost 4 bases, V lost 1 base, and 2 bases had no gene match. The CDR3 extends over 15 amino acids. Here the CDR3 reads CASSQGQGGKNIQYF. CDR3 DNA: TGTGCCAGCAGCCAAGGACAGGGGGGGAAAAACATTCAGTACTTC.

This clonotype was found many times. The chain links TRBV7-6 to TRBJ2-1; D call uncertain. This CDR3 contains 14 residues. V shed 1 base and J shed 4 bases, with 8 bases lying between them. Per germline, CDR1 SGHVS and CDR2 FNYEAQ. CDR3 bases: TGTGCCAGCAGCTTAGGAGGCGTTTACAATGAGCAGTTCTTC. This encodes CASSLGGVYNEQFF.

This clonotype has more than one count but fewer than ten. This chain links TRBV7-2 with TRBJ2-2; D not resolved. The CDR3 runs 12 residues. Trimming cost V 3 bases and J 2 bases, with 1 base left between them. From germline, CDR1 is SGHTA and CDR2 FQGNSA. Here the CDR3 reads CASSFNTGELFF. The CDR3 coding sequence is TGTGCCAGCAGCTTTAACACCGGGGAGCTGTTTTTT.

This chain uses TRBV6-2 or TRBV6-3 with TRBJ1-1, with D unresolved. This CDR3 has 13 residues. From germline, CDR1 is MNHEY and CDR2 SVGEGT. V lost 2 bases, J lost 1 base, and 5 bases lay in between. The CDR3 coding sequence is TGTGCCAGCAGTTACAGAAGGAACACTGAAGCTTTCTTT. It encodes CASSYRRNTEAFF.

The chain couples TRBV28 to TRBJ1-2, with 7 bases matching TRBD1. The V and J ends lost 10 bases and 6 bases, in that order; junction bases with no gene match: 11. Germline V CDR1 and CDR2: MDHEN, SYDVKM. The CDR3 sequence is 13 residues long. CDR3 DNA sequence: TGTGCCACGCTTTCCAGACAGGGAAATGGCTACACCTTC. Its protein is CATLSRQGNGYTF.

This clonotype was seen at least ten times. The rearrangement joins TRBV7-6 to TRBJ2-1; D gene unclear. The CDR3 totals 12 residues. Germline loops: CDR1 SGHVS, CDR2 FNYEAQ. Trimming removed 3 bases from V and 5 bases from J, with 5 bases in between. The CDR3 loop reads CASSFTDNEQFF. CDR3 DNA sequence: TGTGCCAGCAGCTTTACCGACAATGAGCAGTTCTTC.

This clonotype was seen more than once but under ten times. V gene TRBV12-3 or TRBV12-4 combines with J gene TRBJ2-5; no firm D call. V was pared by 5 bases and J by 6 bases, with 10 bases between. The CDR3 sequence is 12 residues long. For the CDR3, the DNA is TGTGCCAGCAGTCCAAGATTCCAGACCCAGTACTTC. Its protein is CASSPRFQTQYF.

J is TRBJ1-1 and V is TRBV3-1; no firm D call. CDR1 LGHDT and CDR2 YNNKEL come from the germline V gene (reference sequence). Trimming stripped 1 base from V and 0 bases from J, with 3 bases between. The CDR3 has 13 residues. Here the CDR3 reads CASSQALNTEAFF. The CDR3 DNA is TGTGCCAGCAGCCAAGCCCTGAACACTGAAGCTTTCTTT.

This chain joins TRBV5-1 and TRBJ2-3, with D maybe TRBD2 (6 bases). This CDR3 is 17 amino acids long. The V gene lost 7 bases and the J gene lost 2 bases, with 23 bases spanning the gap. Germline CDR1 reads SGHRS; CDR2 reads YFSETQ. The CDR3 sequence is CASAPSGVSRFTDTQYF. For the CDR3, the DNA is TGCGCCAGCGCCCCCTCGGGGGTGAGTCGTTTCACAGATACGCAGTATTTT.

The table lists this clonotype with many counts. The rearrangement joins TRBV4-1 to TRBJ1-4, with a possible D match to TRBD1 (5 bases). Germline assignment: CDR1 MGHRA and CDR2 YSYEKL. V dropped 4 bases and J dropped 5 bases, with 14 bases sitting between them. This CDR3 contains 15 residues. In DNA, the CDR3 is TGCGCCAGCAGCCGACGGAGGGGAAAGAATGAAAAACTGTTTTTT. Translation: CASSRRRGKNEKLFF.

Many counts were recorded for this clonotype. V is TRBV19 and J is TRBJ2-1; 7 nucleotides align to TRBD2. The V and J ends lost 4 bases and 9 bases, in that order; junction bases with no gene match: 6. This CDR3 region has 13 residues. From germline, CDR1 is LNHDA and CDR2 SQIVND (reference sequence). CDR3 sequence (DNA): TGTGCCAGTAGTACCGCGACTAGCCCTGAGCAGTTCTTC. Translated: CASSTATSPEQFF. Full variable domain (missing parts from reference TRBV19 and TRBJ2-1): DGGITQSPKYLFRKEGQNVTLSCEQNLNHDAMYWYRQDPGQGLRLIYYSQIVNDFQKGDIAEGYSVSREKKESFPLTVTSAQKNPTAFYLCASSTATSPEQFFGPGTRLTVL.

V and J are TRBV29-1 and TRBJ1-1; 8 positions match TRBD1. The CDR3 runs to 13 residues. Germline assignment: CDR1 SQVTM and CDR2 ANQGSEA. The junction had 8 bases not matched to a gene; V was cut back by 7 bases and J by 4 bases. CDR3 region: CSARITGGTEAFF. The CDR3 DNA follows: TGCAGCGCCCGTATCACAGGGGGCACTGAAGCTTTCTTT.

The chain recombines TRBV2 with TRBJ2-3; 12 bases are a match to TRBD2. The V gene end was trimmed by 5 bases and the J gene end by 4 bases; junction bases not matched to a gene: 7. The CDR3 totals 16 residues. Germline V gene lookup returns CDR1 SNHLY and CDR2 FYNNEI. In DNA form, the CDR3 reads TGTGCCAGCAGTCCCCTAGCGGGAGGGCCCGCAGATACGCAGTATTTT. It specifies CASSPLAGGPADTQYF. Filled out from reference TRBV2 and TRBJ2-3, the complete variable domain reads EPEVTQTPSHQVTQMGQEVILRCVPISNHLYFYWYRQILGQKVEFLVSFYNNEISEKSEIFDDQFSVERPDGSNFTLKIRSTKLEDSAMYFCASSPLAGGPADTQYFGPGTRLTVL.

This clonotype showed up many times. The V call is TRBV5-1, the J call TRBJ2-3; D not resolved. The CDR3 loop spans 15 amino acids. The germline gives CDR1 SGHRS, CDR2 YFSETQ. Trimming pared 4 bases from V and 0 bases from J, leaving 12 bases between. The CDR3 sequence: CASSPRRTSTDTQYF. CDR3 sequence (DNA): TGCGCCAGCAGCCCCCGGCGGACGAGCACAGATACGCAGTATTTT.

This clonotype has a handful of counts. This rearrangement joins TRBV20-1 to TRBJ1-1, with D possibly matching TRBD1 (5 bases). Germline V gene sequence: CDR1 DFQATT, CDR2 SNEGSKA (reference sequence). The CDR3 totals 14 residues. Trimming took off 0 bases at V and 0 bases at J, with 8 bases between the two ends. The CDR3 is CSAREGVMNTEAFF. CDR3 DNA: TGCAGTGCTAGAGAAGGGGTGATGAACACTGAAGCTTTCTTT.

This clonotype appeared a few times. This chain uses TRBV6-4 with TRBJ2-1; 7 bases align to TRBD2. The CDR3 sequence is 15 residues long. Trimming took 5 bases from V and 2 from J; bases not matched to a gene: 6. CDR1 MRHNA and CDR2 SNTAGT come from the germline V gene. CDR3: CASSIERGAYNEQFF. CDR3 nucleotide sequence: TGTGCCAGCAGTATAGAACGGGGGGCCTACAATGAGCAGTTCTTC.

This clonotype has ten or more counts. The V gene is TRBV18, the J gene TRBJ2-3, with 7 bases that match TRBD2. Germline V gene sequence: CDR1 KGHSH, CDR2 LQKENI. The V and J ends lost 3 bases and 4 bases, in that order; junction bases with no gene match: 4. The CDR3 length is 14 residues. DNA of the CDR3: TGTGCCAGCTCACCGGGGAGGGCCCCAGATACGCAGTATTTT. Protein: CASSPGRAPDTQYF.

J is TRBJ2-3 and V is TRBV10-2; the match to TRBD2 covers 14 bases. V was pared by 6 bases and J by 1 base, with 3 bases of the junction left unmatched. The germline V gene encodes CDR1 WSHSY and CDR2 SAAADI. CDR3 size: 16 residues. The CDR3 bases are TGCGCCAGCAGGAAGGGACTAGCGGGGGGCACAGATACGCAGTATTTT. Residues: CASRKGLAGGTDTQYF.

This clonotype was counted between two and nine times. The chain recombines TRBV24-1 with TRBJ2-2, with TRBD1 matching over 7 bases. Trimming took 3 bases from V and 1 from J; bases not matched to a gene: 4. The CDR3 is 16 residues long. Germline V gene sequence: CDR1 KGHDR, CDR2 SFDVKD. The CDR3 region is CATSDTGQLNTGELFF. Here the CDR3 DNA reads TGTGCCACCAGTGATACGGGACAGTTGAACACCGGGGAGCTGTTTTTT.

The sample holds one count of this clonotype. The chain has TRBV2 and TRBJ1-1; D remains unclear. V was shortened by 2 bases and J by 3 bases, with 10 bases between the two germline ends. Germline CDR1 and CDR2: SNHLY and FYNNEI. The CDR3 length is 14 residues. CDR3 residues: CASSERSRDTEAFF. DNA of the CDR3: TGTGCCAGCAGTGAACGGAGTAGGGACACTGAAGCTTTCTTT.

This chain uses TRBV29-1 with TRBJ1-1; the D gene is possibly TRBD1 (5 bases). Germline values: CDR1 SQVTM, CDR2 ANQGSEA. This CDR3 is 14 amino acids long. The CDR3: CSIIHGAQNTEAFF. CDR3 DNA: TGCAGTATCATACATGGGGCCCAGAACACTGAAGCTTTCTTT.

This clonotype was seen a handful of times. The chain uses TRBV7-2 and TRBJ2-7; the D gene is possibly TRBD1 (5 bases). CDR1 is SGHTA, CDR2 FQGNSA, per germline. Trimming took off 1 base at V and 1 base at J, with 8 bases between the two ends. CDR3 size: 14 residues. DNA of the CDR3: TGTGCCAGCAGCTTAGGACAGAAGTCCTACGAGCAGTACTTC. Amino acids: CASSLGQKSYEQYF. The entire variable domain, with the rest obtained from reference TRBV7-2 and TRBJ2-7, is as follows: GAGVSQSPSNKVTEKGKDVELRCDPISGHTALYWYRQSLGQGLEFLIYFQGNSAPDKSGLPSDRFSAERTGGSVSTLTIQRTQQEDSAVYLCASSLGQKSYEQYFGPGTRLTVT.

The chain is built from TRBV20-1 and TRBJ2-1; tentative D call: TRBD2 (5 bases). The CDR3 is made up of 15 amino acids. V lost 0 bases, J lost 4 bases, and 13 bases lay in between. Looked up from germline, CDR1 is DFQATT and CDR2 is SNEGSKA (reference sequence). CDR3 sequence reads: CSARDGSRPYNEQFF. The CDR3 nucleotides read TGCAGTGCTAGAGATGGGAGTCGACCGTACAATGAGCAGTTCTTC.

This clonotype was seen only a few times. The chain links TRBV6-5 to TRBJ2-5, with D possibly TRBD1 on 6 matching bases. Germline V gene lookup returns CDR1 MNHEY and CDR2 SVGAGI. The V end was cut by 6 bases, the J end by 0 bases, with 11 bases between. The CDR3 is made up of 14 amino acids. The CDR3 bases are TGTGCCAGCAGGCCAACAGGGAACCAAGAGACCCAGTACTTC. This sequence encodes CASRPTGNQETQYF.

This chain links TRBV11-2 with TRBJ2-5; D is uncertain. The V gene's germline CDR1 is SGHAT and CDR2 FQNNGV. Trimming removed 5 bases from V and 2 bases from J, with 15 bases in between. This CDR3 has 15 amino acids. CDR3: CASSPRWSLQETQYF. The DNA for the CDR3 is TGTGCCAGCAGCCCAAGGTGGTCCTTACAAGAGACCCAGTACTTC. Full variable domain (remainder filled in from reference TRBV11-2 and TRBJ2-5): EAGVAQSPRYKIIEKRQSVAFWCNPISGHATLYWYQQILGQGPKLLIQFQNNGVVDDSQLPKDRFSAERLKGVDSTLKIQPAKLEDSAVYLCASSPRWSLQETQYFGPGTRLLVL.